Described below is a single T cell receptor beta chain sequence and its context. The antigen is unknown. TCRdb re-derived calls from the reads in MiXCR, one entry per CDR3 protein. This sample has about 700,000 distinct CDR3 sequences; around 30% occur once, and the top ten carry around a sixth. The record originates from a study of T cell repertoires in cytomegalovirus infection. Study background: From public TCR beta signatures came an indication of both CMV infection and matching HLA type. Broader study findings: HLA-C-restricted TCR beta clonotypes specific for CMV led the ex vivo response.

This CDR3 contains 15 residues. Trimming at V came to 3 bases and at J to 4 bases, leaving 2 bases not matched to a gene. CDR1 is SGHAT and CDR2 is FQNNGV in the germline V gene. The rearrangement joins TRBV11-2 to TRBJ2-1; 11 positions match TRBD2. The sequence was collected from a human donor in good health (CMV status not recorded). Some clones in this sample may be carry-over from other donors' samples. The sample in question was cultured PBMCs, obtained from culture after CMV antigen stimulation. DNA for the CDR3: TGTGCCAGCAGCTTTAGCGGGAGGGAGTACAATGAGCAGTTCTTC. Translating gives CASSFSGREYNEQFF.